This entry lists 21 T cell receptor beta chains sequenced from one sample in a study of shared clonotypes between healthy human individuals. The table came from immunoSEQ multiplex PCR; TCRdb's copy has only in-frame clones and leaves some out. The data contain some 2,100,000 clones, approximately 96% of them singletons. What was sequenced was naive CD4+ T cells sorted from blood. Subset defined: CD45RA+ positively selected. The receptors were gathered from a man aged 18 to 35 in good health.

The J gene is TRBJ2-1, the V gene TRBV28, with a tentative D call TRBD2 (7 bases). This CDR3 contains 17 residues. V was pared by 5 bases and J by 4 bases, with 21 bases between. Germline CDR1 reads MDHEN; CDR2 reads SYDVKM. In nucleotides, the CDR3 is TGTGCCAGCAGTGTACTTTCCGGGGGGCTTACTTACAATGAGCAGTTCTTC. It codes for CASSVLSGGLTYNEQFF.

This clone was counted once. CDR3 in DNA: TGTGCCAGCCGGGTCCTAGAAAAACTGTTTTTT. As protein: CASRVLEKLFF. The chain links TRBV6-1 to TRBJ1-4; D unclear. Germline CDR1 MNHNS, CDR2 SASEGT. The V gene lost 8 bases and the J gene lost 8 bases, with 9 bases spanning the gap. This CDR3 is 11 amino acids long.

This clone was observed once. The rearrangement uses TRBV7-2 and TRBJ2-2, with D perhaps TRBD1 (5 bases). V lost 5 bases to trimming and J lost 7 bases, with 20 bases between them. The germline gives CDR1 SGHTA, CDR2 FQGNSA. This CDR3 has 16 residues. CDR3 sequence reads: CASSPAPQGMGGELFF. CDR3 nucleotides: TGTGCCAGCAGCCCAGCCCCTCAGGGAATGGGCGGGGAGCTGTTTTTT.

The rearrangement uses TRBV6-5 and TRBJ1-1, with a weak D call TRBD1 (5 bases). V was cut by 7 bases and J by 0 bases, with 12 bases left in between. The CDR3 is 14 amino acids. Germline assignment: CDR1 MNHEY and CDR2 SVGAGI. Written as DNA, the CDR3 is TGTGCCAGCAATCCTCGGGGGTTGAACACTGAAGCTTTCTTT. Its protein is CASNPRGLNTEAFF.

V and J are TRBV30 and TRBJ2-5, with TRBD1 identical over 8 bases. J was trimmed by 5 bases and V by 1 base; bases with no gene match: 21. The CDR3 has 19 amino acids. The V gene's germline CDR1 is GTSNPN and CDR2 SVGIG (reference sequence). CDR3 sequence (DNA): TGTGCCTGGAGTGCACCGGGACAGGCGGGATCATTTTTCGGGGAGACCCAGTACTTC. It codes for CAWSAPGQAGSFFGETQYF.

This rearrangement joins TRBV6-1 to TRBJ2-3; tentatively, D is TRBD1 (5 bases). V was trimmed by 1 base and J by 9 bases, leaving 17 bases between them. Germline V gene lookup returns CDR1 MNHNS and CDR2 SASEGT. The CDR3 has 15 residues. CDR3 amino acids: CASSEVYVDTRTQYF. The CDR3 coding sequence is TGTGCCAGCAGTGAAGTATATGTGGACACCCGAACGCAGTATTTT.

The chain joins TRBV5-1 to TRBJ1-2; D is perhaps TRBD1 (5 bases). The CDR3 is made up of 16 amino acids. With 4 bases removed from V and 1 base from J, the gap between germline ends came to 17 bases. Germline V CDR1 and CDR2: SGHRS, YFSETQ. The CDR3 nucleotides read TGCGCCAGCAGCGCCTTAATCGGGGCGGTTAACTATGGCTACACCTTC. This gives the protein CASSALIGAVNYGYTF.

This chain links TRBV4-1 with TRBJ2-1; 11 bases match TRBD2. The CDR3 totals 16 residues. With 7 bases clipped from V and 2 bases from J, the junction kept 7 bases outside the gene matches. CDR1 is MGHRA and CDR2 is YSYEKL in the germline V gene. The CDR3 here is CASTPTSGVTYNEQFF. The CDR3 DNA reads TGCGCCAGCACCCCGACTAGCGGGGTAACCTACAATGAGCAGTTCTTC.

The chain has TRBV4-2 and TRBJ2-5; D perhaps matches TRBD2 (5 bases). CDR1 is LGHNA and CDR2 is YNFKEQ in the germline V gene. The germline V and J ends were trimmed by 2 bases and 5 bases, with 9 bases remaining between them. This CDR3 is built from 13 residues. The CDR3 is CASSQRTGETQYF. The CDR3 DNA reads as TGTGCCAGCAGCCAAAGGACGGGGGAGACCCAGTACTTC.

This clone was detected only a few times. The CDR3 bases are TGCAGCGTTGACCAGGGATCCGAGCAGTACTTC. Its translation is CSVDQGSEQYF. The chain uses TRBV29-1 and TRBJ2-7, with D possibly matching TRBD1 (5 bases). The CDR3 is 11 amino acids. The V and J ends lost 3 bases and 6 bases respectively, with 9 bases between them. Germline CDR1 SQVTM, CDR2 ANQGSEA.

In its sample, this clone was seen once. This rearrangement joins TRBV14 to TRBJ1-6; D gene unclear. Germline CDR1 reads SGHDN; CDR2 reads FVKESK. CDR3 length equals 18 residues. V gave up 4 bases and J gave up 3 bases, with 19 bases separating them. CDR3 sequence: CASSRSRPGGNYNSPLHF. DNA of the CDR3: TGTGCCAGCAGCCGTAGCCGCCCAGGCGGGAACTATAATTCACCCCTCCACTTT.

The chain joins TRBV7-9 to TRBJ1-2, with 7 bases fitting TRBD1. The trim removed 4 bases at V and 8 bases at J, leaving 10 bases unmatched. The V gene's germline CDR1 is SEHNR and CDR2 FQNEAQ (reference sequence). This CDR3 region has 14 residues. The CDR3 loop is CASSSTQNRGGYTF. CDR3 coding DNA: TGTGCCAGCAGCTCCACCCAAAACAGGGGAGGCTACACCTTC.

V is TRBV7-2 and J is TRBJ2-5, with TRBD1 identical over 11 bases. This CDR3 has 18 amino acids. V was clipped by 6 bases and J by 4 bases; unmatched bases: 16. Germline values: CDR1 SGHTA, CDR2 FQGNSA. DNA of the CDR3: TGTGCCAGCAGAGGACCGGGACAGGGGGGTAGGGTTACAGAGACCCAGTACTTC. Translated, it gives CASRGPGQGGRVTETQYF.

This chain uses TRBV2 with TRBJ2-2, with D unresolved. Deletions cut 4 bases from V and 0 bases from J, with 9 bases between. The V gene's germline CDR1 is SNHLY and CDR2 FYNNEI. The CDR3 covers 15 residues. The DNA of the CDR3 is TGTGCCAGCAGTGTTGACGGCTCGAACACCGGGGAGCTGTTTTTT. Protein sequence: CASSVDGSNTGELFF.

The chain has TRBV5-6 and TRBJ2-7, with 9 bases that match TRBD1. CDR3 length equals 15 residues. Unmatched junction bases numbered 8, after V lost 2 bases and J lost 5 bases. The V gene's germline CDR1 is SGHDT and CDR2 YYEEEE. CDR3 nucleotides: TGTGCCAGCAGCTTCCGTGGGACAGGGCCCCACGAGCAGTACTTC. Translated: CASSFRGTGPHEQYF.

The gene calls are TRBV2 and TRBJ1-1, with TRBD1 identical over 9 bases. J was trimmed by 0 bases and V by 5 bases; bases with no gene match: 13. Per the germline V gene, CDR1 is SNHLY and CDR2 is FYNNEI. The CDR3 is made up of 18 amino acids. The CDR3 DNA follows: TGTGCCAGCAGTCCAAACCCGGGACAGGGACCTATGAACACTGAAGCTTTCTTT. Amino acid sequence: CASSPNPGQGPMNTEAFF.

This chain uses TRBV6-5 with TRBJ2-3; TRBD2 matches at 10 bases. Trimming cost V 1 base and J 3 bases; bases outside gene matches: 4. This CDR3 comprises 16 residues. CDR1 is MNHEY and CDR2 is SVGAGI in the germline V gene. The CDR3 region is CASSYFASGGTDTQYF. CDR3 sequence (DNA): TGTGCCAGCAGTTACTTCGCTAGCGGGGGAACAGATACGCAGTATTTT.

The genes are TRBV9 and TRBJ2-3, with a tentative D call TRBD1 (6 bases). Trimming stripped 4 bases from V and 2 bases from J, with 11 bases between. This CDR3 is 14 amino acids long. CDR1 SGDLS and CDR2 YYNGEE come from the germline V gene. The CDR3 spells CASSQDRFTDTQYF. The CDR3 coding sequence is TGTGCCAGCAGCCAAGACAGGTTCACAGATACGCAGTATTTT.

The chain couples TRBV15 to TRBJ1-1; D not certain. The germline V gene encodes CDR1 LNHNV and CDR2 YYDKDF (reference sequence). CDR3 length equals 16 residues. The germline V and J ends were trimmed by 0 bases and 5 bases, with 16 bases remaining between them. This CDR3 is CATSRDSGGYGTEAFF. CDR3 nucleotide sequence: TGTGCCACCAGCAGAGATTCAGGCGGGTACGGGACTGAAGCTTTCTTT.

The V gene is TRBV11-1, the J gene TRBJ2-1; D might be TRBD2 (5 bases). Germline CDR1 and CDR2: SGHAT and FQDESV (reference sequence). V dropped 4 bases and J dropped 7 bases, with 17 bases sitting between them. The CDR3 is 15 amino acids. CDR3 sequence (DNA): TGTGCCAGCAGCTCGATCGACGGGGTTTTAAATGAGCAGTTCTTC. Translated: CASSSIDGVLNEQFF.

J is TRBJ2-3 and V is TRBV7-3; D unresolved. CDR1 is SGHTA, CDR2 FQGTGA, per germline. Trimming cost V 5 bases and J 4 bases, with 10 bases left between them. The CDR3 loop spans 13 amino acids. The CDR3: CASSKTYSDTQYF. CDR3 in DNA: TGTGCCAGCAGCAAGACCTACTCAGATACGCAGTATTTT.